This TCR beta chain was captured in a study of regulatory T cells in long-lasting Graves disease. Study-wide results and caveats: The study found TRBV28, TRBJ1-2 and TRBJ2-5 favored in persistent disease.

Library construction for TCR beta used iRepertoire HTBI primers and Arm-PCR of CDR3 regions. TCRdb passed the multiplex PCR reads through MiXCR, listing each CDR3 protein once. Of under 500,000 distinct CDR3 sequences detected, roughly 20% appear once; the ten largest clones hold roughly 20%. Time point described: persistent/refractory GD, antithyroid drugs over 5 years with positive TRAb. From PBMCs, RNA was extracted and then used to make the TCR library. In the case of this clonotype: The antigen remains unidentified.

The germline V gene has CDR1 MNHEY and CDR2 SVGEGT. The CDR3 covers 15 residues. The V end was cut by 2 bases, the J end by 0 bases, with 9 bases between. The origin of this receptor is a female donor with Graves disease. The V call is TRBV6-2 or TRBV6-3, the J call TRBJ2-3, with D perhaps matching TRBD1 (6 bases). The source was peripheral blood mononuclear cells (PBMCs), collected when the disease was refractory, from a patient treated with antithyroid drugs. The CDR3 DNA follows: TGTGCCAGCAGTTACAGCAGGGGAAGCACAGATACGCAGTATTTT. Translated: CASSYSRGSTDTQYF.